These 15 T cell receptor beta chains were all obtained from the same sample, sequenced in a study of blood T cell repertoires in COVID-19. Measured with immunoSEQ multiplex PCR; TCRdb has only the in-frame clones, and not every one. This repertoire shows under 250,000 clones, under 90% found once; its top ten account for roughly 12%. The material sequenced was peripheral blood. The source is a man aged 50 to 59 with COVID-19, enrolled during active disease.

The chain links TRBV7-9 to TRBJ1-2; D is possibly TRBD1 (5 bases). V lost 4 bases, J lost 0 bases, and 12 bases lay in between. Germline lookup yields CDR1 SEHNR and CDR2 FQNEAQ (reference sequence). CDR3 length equals 15 residues. Here the CDR3 reads CASSSQALANYGYTF. DNA of the CDR3: TGTGCCAGCAGCTCACAGGCGTTAGCTAACTATGGCTACACCTTC.

The rearrangement joins TRBV28 to TRBJ1-1; D is possibly TRBD1 (6 bases). CDR3 length: 10 amino acids. Per the germline V gene, CDR1 is MDHEN and CDR2 is SYDVKM. V gave up 5 bases and J gave up 8 bases, with 6 bases separating them. CDR3 coding DNA: TGTGCCAGCAGTGACAGGGAAGCTTTCTTT. Residues: CASSDREAFF.

V is TRBV5-4 and J is TRBJ1-1, with 9 positions matching TRBD1. The CDR3 has 14 residues. V lost 1 base and J lost 4; bases outside the gene matches: 2. Germline lookup yields CDR1 SGHNT and CDR2 YYREEE (reference sequence). This CDR3 is CASSLIQGATEAFF. The CDR3 nucleotides are TGTGCCAGCAGCTTGATACAGGGGGCCACTGAAGCTTTCTTT. Supplemented by reference TRBV5-4 and TRBJ1-1, the full variable domain reads ETGVTQSPTHLIKTRGQQVTLRCSSQSGHNTVSWYQQALGQGPQFIFQYYREEENGRGNFPPRFSGLQFPNYSSELNVNALELDDSALYLCASSLIQGATEAFFGQGTRLTVV.

V and J are TRBV24-1 and TRBJ2-5; 12 nucleotides match TRBD2. The germline gives CDR1 KGHDR, CDR2 SFDVKD. V dropped 3 bases and J dropped 5; count of bases not matched to a gene: 9. CDR3 size: 17 residues. The CDR3 nucleotides read TGTGCCACCAGTGATGGCCAACTAGCGGGGGGCTGGGAGACCCAGTACTTC. Protein product: CATSDGQLAGGWETQYF.

V and J are TRBV6-2 or TRBV6-3 and TRBJ1-3; TRBD1 aligns across 7 bases. CDR3 length: 17 amino acids. J lost 0 bases, V lost 6 bases, and 11 bases had no gene match. CDR1 and CDR2 from the germline V gene are MNHEY and SVGEGT. CDR3 sequence: CASSPRTGLGSGNTIYF. The CDR3 DNA reads as TGTGCCAGCAGCCCTCGGACAGGCCTAGGCTCTGGAAACACCATATATTTT.

This chain connects TRBV7-9 to TRBJ2-3; D possibly corresponds to TRBD2 (6 bases). Trimming took off 11 bases at V and 4 bases at J, with 19 bases between the two ends. Looked up from germline, CDR1 is SEHNR and CDR2 is FQNEAQ (reference sequence). The CDR3 extends over 14 amino acids. The CDR3 region is CAFEGTEGPDTQYF. DNA of the CDR3: TGTGCCTTTGAGGGGACGGAGGGTCCAGATACGCAGTATTTT.

V gene TRBV15 combines with J gene TRBJ2-7; no reliable D call. V gave up 0 bases and J gave up 3 bases, with 3 bases separating them. The CDR3 is made up of 12 amino acids. The germline V gene has CDR1 LNHNV and CDR2 YYDKDF (reference sequence). CDR3 DNA: TGTGCCACCAGCAGAGATTACTACGAGCAGTACTTC. It encodes CATSRDYYEQYF.

This rearrangement joins TRBV5-1 to TRBJ2-7; TRBD2 might be the D (5 bases). Germline CDR1 is SGHRS and CDR2 is YFSETQ. Trimming pared 0 bases from V and 2 bases from J, leaving 12 bases between. The CDR3 extends over 15 amino acids. CDR3 in amino acids: CASSLEYGLTYEQYF. The CDR3 DNA reads TGCGCCAGCAGCTTGGAATACGGACTCACCTACGAGCAGTACTTC.

This clone was observed a single time. The V gene is TRBV19, the J gene TRBJ1-2, with 7 bases fitting TRBD1. Looked up from germline, CDR1 is LNHDA and CDR2 is SQIVND (reference sequence). J gave up 3 bases and V 10 bases, and 5 bases lay outside the gene matches. CDR3 length: 12 amino acids. The CDR3 reads CATGTGDYGYTF. The DNA for the CDR3 is TGTGCCACCGGTACAGGGGACTATGGCTACACCTTC.

This clone was seen a handful of times. This chain connects TRBV29-1 to TRBJ1-2, with D possibly TRBD1 on 6 matching bases. Trimming removed 6 bases at V and 2 bases at J, with 19 bases between. Germline V gives CDR1 SQVTM, CDR2 ANQGSEA. The CDR3 runs to 15 residues. The CDR3 loop is CSVGAGGHPNYGYTF. The CDR3 nucleotides read TGCAGCGTGGGGGCTGGAGGACACCCAAACTATGGCTACACCTTC.

This chain uses TRBV28 with TRBJ1-5, with TRBD1 identical over 8 bases. The V segment lost 6 bases and the J segment 0 bases; nucleotides outside the gene matches: 4. This CDR3 is 15 amino acids long. From germline, CDR1 is MDHEN and CDR2 SYDVKM. CDR3 nucleotide sequence: TGTGCCAGCAGCACCGGACAGGGTAGCAATCAGCCCCAGCATTTT. Protein: CASSTGQGSNQPQHF.

CDR3 in amino acids: CASSQIDTGDAPLHF. DNA of the CDR3: TGTGCCAGCAGTCAGATAGACACAGGGGACGCACCCCTCCACTTT. This chain uses TRBV6-5 with TRBJ1-6, with 7 bases that match TRBD1. CDR1 is MNHEY and CDR2 is SVGAGI in the germline V gene. The CDR3 is made up of 15 amino acids. V shed 5 bases and J 11 bases; nucleotides not matched to a gene: 12.

This chain joins TRBV4-3 and TRBJ2-2; D remains unclear. The V end was cut by 0 bases, the J end by 6 bases, with 8 bases between. Looked up from germline, CDR1 is LGHNA and CDR2 is YSLEER. The CDR3 runs 14 residues. The CDR3 nucleotides are TGCGCCAGCAGCCAAGACGGTATCTCCGGGGAGCTGTTTTTT. Amino acid sequence: CASSQDGISGELFF.

The chain recombines TRBV2 with TRBJ2-7; D might be TRBD2 (6 bases). The germline V gene encodes CDR1 SNHLY and CDR2 FYNNEI. Trimming shortened V by 7 bases and J by 5 bases, and 15 bases separated the two germline ends. The CDR3 runs to 13 residues. The CDR3, as DNA: TGTGCCAGCACCTACGCGGAGGGGAACGAGCAGTACTTC. It translates to CASTYAEGNEQYF.

By share, this clone ranks as medium-sized (0.01 to 0.1%). J is TRBJ2-4 and V is TRBV5-5; perhaps TRBD1 as D (5 bases). The V end lost 3 bases, the J end lost 5 bases, and 15 bases lay between the germline ends. This CDR3 spans 15 amino acids. The germline CDR1 and CDR2 sequences are SGHKS and YYEKEE (reference sequence). CDR3: CASSSPTGMENIQYF. The CDR3 DNA is TGTGCCAGCAGCTCGCCTACAGGAATGGAAAACATTCAGTACTTC.